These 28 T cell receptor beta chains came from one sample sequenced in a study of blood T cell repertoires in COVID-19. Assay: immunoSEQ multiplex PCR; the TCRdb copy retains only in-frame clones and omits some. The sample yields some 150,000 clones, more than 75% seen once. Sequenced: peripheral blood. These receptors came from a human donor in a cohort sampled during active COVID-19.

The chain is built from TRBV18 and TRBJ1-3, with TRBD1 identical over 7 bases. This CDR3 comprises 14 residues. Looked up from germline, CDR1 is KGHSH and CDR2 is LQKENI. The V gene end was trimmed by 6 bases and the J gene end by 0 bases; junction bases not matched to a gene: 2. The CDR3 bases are TGTGCCAGCTCCGGGACAGCCTCTGGAAACACCATATATTTT. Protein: CASSGTASGNTIYF.

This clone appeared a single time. DNA for the CDR3: TGCAGCGTCGACAGGGAGGACACCGGGGAGCTGTTTTTT. This codes for CSVDREDTGELFF. This chain uses TRBV29-1 with TRBJ2-2; TRBD1 is a possible D gene (7 bases). The germline gives CDR1 SQVTM, CDR2 ANQGSEA. The CDR3 covers 13 residues. Trimming took off 6 bases at V and 3 bases at J, with 11 bases between the two ends.

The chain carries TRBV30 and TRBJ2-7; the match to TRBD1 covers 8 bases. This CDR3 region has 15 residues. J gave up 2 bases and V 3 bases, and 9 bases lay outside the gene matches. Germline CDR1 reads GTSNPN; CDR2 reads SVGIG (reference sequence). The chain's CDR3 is CAWRTWTGTAYEQYF. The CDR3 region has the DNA TGTGCCTGGAGGACTTGGACAGGGACAGCCTACGAGCAGTACTTC. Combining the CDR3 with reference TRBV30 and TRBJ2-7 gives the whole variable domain SQTIHQWPATLVQPVGSPLSLECTVEGTSNPNLYWYRQAAGRGLQLLFYSVGIGQISSEVPQNLSASRPQDRQFILSSKKLLLSDSGFYLCAWRTWTGTAYEQYFGPGTRLTVT.

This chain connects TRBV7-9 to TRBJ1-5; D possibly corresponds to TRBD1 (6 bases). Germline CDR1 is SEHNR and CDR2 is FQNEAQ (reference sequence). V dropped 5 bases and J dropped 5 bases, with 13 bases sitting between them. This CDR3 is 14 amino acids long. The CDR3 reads CASSLGTWDQPQHF. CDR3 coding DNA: TGTGCCAGCAGCCTAGGGACATGGGATCAGCCCCAGCATTTT.

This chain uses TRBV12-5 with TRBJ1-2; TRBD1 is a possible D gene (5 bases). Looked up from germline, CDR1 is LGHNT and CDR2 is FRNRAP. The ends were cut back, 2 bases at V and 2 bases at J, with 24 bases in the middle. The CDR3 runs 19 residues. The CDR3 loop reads CASGLKGRGLGPLNYGYTF. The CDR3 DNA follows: TGTGCTAGTGGTTTGAAAGGTAGGGGACTCGGGCCTCTCAACTATGGCTACACCTTC.

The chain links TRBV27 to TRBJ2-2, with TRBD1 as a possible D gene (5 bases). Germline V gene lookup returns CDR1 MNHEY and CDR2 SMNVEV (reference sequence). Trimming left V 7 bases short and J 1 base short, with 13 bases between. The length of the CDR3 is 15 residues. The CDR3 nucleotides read TGTGCCAGCAACCCGGTCGGACAGAACACCGGGGAGCTGTTTTTT. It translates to CASNPVGQNTGELFF.

CDR3 amino acids: CASSLGQNTGELFF. In DNA form, the CDR3 reads TGTGCCAGCAGCTTGGGGCAGAACACCGGGGAGCTGTTTTTT. The gene calls are TRBV5-5 and TRBJ2-2; D call uncertain. Germline CDR1 is SGHKS and CDR2 is YYEKEE (reference sequence). The CDR3 consists of 14 residues. Trimming removed 0 bases at V and 1 base at J, with 4 bases between. Supplemented by reference TRBV5-5 and TRBJ2-2, the full variable domain reads DAGVTQSPTHLIKTRGQQVTLRCSPISGHKSVSWYQQVLGQGPQFIFQYYEKEERGRGNFPDRFSARQFPNYSSELNVNALLLGDSALYLCASSLGQNTGELFFGEGSRLTVL.

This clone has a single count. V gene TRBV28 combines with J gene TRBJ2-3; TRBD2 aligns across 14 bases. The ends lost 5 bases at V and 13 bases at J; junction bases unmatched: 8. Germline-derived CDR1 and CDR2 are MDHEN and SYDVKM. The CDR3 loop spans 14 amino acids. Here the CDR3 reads CASSPTSGRAEKYF. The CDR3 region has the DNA TGTGCCAGCAGTCCGACTAGCGGGAGGGCCGAGAAGTATTTT. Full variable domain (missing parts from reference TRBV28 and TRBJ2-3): DVKVTQSSRYLVKRTGEKVFLECVQDMDHENMFWYRQDPGLGLRLIYFSYDVKMKEKGDIPEGYSVSREKKERFSLILESASTNQTSMYLCASSPTSGRAEKYFGPGTRLTVL.

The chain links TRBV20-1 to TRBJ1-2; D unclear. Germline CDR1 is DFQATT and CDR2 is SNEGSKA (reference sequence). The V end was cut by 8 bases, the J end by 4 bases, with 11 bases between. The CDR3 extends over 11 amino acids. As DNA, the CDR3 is TGCAGTCCCCCCGGTACCTATGGCTACACCTTC. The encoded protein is CSPPGTYGYTF.

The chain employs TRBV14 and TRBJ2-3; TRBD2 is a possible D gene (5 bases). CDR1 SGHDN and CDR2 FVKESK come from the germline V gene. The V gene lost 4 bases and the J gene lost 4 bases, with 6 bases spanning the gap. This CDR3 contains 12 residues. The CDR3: CASSPRADTQYF. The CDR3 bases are TGTGCCAGCAGCCCGCGGGCAGATACGCAGTATTTT.

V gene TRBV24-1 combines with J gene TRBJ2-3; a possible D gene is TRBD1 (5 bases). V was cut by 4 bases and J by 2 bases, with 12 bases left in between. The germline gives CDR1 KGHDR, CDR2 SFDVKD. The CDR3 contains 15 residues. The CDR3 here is CATSEAGLLTDTQYF. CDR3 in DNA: TGTGCCACCAGTGAAGCAGGGCTACTCACAGATACGCAGTATTTT.

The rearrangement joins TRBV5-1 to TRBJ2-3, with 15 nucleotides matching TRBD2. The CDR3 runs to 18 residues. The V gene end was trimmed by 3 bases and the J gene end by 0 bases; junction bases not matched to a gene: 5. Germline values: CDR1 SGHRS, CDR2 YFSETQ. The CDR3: CASSSGLAGGSSTDTQYF. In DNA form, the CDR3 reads TGCGCCAGCAGCTCGGGACTAGCGGGGGGTTCTAGCACAGATACGCAGTATTTT.

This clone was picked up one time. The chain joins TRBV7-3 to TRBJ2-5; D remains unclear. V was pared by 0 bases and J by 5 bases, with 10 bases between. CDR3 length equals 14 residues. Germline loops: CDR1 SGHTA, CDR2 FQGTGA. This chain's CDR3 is CASSLTPSVETQYF. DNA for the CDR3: TGTGCCAGCAGCTTAACTCCGTCGGTGGAGACCCAGTACTTC.

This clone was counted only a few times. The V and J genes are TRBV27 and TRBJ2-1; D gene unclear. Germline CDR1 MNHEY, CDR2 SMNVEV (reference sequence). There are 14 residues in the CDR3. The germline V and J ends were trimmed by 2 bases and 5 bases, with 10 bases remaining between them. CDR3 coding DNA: TGTGCCAGCAGTTTAGGGTCGCGGCACAATGAGCAGTTCTTC. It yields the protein CASSLGSRHNEQFF.

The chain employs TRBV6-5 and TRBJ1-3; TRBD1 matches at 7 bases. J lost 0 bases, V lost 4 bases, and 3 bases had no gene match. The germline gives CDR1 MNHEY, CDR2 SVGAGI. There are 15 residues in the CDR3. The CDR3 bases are TGTGCCAGCAGTTTGGACAGGACCTCTGGAAACACCATATATTTT. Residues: CASSLDRTSGNTIYF.

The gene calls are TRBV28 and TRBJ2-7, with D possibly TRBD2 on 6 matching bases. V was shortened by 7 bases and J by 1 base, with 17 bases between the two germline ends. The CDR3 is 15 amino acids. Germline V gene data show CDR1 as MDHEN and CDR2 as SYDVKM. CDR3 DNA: TGTGCCAGCAAAACGAGGAGGGAGTTATCCTACGAGCAGTACTTC. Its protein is CASKTRRELSYEQYF.

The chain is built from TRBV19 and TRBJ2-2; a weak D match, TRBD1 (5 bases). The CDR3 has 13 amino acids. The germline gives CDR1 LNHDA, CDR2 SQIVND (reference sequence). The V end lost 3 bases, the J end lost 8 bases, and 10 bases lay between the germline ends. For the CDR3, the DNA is TGTGCCAGTAGTATCAGGGTTCAAGGGGAGCTGTTTTTT. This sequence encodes CASSIRVQGELFF.

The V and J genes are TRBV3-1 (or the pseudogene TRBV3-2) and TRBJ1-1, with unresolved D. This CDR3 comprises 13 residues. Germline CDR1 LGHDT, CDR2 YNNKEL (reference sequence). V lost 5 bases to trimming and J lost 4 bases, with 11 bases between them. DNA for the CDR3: TGTGCCAGCAGCTCAAAGGAGGGCACTGAAGCTTTCTTT. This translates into CASSSKEGTEAFF.

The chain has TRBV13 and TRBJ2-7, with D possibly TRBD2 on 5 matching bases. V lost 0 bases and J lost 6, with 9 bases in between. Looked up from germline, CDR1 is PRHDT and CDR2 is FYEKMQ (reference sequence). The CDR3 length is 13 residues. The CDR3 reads CASSLGHGGEQYF. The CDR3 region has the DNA TGTGCCAGCAGCTTAGGCCACGGAGGCGAGCAGTACTTC.

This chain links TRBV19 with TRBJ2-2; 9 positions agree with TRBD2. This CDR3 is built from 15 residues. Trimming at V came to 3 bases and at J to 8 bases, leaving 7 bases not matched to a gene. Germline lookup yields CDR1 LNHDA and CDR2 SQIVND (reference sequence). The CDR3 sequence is CASSIRSSGRGELFF. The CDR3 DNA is TGTGCCAGTAGTATTCGTAGTAGCGGGAGAGGGGAGCTGTTTTTT. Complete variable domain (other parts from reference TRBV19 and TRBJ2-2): DGGITQSPKYLFRKEGQNVTLSCEQNLNHDAMYWYRQDPGQGLRLIYYSQIVNDFQKGDIAEGYSVSREKKESFPLTVTSAQKNPTAFYLCASSIRSSGRGELFFGEGSRLTVL.

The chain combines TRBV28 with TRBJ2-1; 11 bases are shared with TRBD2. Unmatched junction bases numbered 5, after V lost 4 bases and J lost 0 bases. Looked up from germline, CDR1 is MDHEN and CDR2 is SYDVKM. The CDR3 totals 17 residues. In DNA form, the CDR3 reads TGTGCCAGCAGTTACCCTAGCGGGAGGAGCTCCTACAATGAGCAGTTCTTC. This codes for CASSYPSGRSSYNEQFF.

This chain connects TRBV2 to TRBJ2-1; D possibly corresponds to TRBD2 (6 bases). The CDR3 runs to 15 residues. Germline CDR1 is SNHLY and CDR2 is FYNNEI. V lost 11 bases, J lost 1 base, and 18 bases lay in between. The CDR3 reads CASSEAGYSYNEQFF. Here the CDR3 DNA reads TGTGCCTCATCGGAAGCGGGTTATTCCTACAATGAGCAGTTCTTC.

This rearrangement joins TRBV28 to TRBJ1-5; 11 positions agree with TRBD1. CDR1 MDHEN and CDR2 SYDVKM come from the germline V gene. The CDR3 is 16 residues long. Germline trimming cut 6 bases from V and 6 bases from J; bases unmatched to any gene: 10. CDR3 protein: CASSPSGQGVSQPQHF. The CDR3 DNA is TGTGCCAGCAGCCCGTCGGGACAGGGGGTTAGTCAGCCCCAGCATTTT.

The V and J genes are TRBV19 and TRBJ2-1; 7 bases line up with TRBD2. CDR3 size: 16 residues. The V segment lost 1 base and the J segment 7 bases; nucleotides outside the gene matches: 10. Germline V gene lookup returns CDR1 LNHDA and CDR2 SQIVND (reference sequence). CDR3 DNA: TGTGCCAGTAGTATAGGGAAGACGGGAGGTCGGAATGAGCAGTTCTTC. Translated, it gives CASSIGKTGGRNEQFF.

This CDR3 reads CASRDNSNQPQHF. In DNA, the CDR3 is TGCGCCAGCAGAGACAATAGCAATCAGCCCCAGCATTTT. The J gene is TRBJ1-5, the V gene TRBV10-2; no firm D call. In germline, CDR1 is WSHSY, CDR2 SAAADI. V shed 6 bases and J shed 0 bases, with 6 bases lying between them. CDR3 length: 13 residues.

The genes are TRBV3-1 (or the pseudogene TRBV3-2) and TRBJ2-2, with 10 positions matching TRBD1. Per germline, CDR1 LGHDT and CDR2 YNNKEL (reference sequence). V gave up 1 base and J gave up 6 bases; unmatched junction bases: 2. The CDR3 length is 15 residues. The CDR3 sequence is CASSQGQGAPGELFF. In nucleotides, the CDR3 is TGTGCCAGCAGCCAAGGACAGGGGGCGCCCGGGGAGCTGTTTTTT.

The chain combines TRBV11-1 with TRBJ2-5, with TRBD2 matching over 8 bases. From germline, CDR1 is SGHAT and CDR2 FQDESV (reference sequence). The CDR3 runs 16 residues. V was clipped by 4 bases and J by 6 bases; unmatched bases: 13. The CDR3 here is CASSSHLVAGLKTQYF. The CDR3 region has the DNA TGTGCCAGCAGCTCCCACCTAGTAGCGGGATTAAAGACCCAGTACTTC.

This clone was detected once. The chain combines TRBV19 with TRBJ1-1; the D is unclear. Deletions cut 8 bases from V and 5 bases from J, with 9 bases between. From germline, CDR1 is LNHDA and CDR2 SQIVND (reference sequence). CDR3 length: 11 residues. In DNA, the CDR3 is TGTGCCAGTGAGAGGGCAACTGAAGCTTTCTTT. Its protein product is CASERATEAFF.